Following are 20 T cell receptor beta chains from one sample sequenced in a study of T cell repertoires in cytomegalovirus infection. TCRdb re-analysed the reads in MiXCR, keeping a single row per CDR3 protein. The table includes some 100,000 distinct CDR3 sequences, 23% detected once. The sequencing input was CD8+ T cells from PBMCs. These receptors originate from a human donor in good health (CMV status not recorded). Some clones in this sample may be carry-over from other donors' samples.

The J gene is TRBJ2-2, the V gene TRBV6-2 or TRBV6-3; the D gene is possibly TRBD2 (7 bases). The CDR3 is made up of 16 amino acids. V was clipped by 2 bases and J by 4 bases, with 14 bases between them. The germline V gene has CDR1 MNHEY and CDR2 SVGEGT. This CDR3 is CASSYGGGGRTGELFF. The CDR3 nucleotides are TGTGCCAGCAGTTACGGAGGGGGGGGCCGCACCGGGGAGCTGTTTTTT.

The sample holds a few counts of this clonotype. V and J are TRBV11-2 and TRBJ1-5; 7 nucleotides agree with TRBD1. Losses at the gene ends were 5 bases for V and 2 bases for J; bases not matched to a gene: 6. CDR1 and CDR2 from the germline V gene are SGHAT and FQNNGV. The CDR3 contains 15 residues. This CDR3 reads CASSPAGTGNQPQHF. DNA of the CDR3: TGTGCCAGCAGCCCGGCCGGGACAGGCAATCAGCCCCAGCATTTT.

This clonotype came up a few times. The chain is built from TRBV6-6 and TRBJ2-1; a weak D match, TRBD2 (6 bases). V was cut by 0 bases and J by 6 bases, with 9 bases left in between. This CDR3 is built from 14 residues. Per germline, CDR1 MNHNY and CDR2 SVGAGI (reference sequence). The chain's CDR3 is CASSYSLALNEQFF. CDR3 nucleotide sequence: TGTGCCAGCAGTTACTCGCTAGCGCTCAATGAGCAGTTCTTC.

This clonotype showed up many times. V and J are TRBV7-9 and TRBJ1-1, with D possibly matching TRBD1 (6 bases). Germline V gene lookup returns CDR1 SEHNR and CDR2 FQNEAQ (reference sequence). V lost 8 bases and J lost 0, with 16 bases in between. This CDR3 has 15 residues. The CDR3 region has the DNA TGTGCCAGCGGCAGTAAGGGGGGGATGAACACTGAAGCTTTCTTT. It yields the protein CASGSKGGMNTEAFF.

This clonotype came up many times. The CDR3 coding sequence is TGTGCCAGTACCTGGCGGGGGTTCCGAGAGACCCAGTACTTC. Translation: CASTWRGFRETQYF. J is TRBJ2-5 and V is TRBV19, with TRBD2 matching 7 bases. After removal of 7 bases from V and 4 bases from J, the junction contained 9 bases not matched to a gene. Germline-derived CDR1 and CDR2 are LNHDA and SQIVND (reference sequence). CDR3 length: 14 amino acids.

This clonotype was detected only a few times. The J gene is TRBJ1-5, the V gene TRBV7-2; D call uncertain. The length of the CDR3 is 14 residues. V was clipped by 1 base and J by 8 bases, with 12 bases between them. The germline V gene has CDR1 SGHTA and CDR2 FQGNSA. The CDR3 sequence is CASSLVSGSEPQHF. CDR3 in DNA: TGTGCCAGCAGCTTAGTAAGCGGGTCCGAGCCCCAGCATTTT. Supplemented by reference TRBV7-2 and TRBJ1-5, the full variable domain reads GAGVSQSPSNKVTEKGKDVELRCDPISGHTALYWYRQSLGQGLEFLIYFQGNSAPDKSGLPSDRFSAERTGGSVSTLTIQRTQQEDSAVYLCASSLVSGSEPQHFGDGTRLSIL.

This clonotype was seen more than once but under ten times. This CDR3 is CASSSAGPETQYF. For the CDR3, the DNA is TGTGCCAGCAGTTCGGCAGGGCCAGAGACCCAGTACTTC. The chain combines TRBV7-9 with TRBJ2-5, with D possibly TRBD1 on 5 matching bases. The CDR3 runs to 13 residues. Deletions cut 6 bases from V and 4 bases from J, with 12 bases between. Germline V gene data show CDR1 as SEHNR and CDR2 as FQNEAQ (reference sequence).

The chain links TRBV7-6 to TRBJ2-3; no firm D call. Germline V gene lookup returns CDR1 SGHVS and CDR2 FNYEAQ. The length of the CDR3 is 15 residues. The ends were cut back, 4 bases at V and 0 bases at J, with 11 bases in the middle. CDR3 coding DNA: TGTGCCAGCAGCTCCTTATGGGTCAGCACAGATACGCAGTATTTT. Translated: CASSSLWVSTDTQYF.

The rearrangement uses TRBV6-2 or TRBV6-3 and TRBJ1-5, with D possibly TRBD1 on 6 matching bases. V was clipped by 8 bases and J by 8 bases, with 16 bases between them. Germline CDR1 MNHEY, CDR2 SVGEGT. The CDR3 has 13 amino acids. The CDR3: CASALGGMEPQHF. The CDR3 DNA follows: TGTGCCAGCGCCCTCGGGGGCATGGAGCCCCAGCATTTT.

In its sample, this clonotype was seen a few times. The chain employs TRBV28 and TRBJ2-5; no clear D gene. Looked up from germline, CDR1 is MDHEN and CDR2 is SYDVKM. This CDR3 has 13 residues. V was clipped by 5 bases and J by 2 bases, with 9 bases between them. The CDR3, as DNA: TGTGCCAGCAGTGCAGGATTTCAAGAGACCCAGTACTTC. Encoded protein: CASSAGFQETQYF.

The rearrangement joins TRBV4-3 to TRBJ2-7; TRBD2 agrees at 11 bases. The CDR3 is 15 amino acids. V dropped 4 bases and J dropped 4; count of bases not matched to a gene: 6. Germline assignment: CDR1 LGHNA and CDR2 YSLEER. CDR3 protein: CASSPGTSGRYEQYF. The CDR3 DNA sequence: TGCGCCAGCAGCCCGGGAACTAGCGGGAGATACGAGCAGTACTTC.

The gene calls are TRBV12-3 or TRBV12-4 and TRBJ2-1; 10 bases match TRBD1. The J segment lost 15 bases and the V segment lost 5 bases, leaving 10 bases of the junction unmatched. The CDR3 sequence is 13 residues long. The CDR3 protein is CASSILDRGLGFF. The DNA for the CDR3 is TGTGCCAGCAGTATCCTGGACAGGGGGTTGGGGTTCTTC.

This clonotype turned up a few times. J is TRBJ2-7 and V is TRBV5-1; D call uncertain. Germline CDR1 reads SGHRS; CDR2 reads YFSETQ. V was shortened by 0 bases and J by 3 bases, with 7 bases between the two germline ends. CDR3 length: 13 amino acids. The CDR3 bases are TGCGCCAGCAGCTTGGGCGCGGTCTACGAGCAGTACTTC. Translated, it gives CASSLGAVYEQYF.

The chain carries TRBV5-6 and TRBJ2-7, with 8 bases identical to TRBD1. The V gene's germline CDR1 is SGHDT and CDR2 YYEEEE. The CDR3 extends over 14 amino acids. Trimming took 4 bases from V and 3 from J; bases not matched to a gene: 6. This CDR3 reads CASSLSDRDYEQYF. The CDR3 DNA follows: TGTGCCAGCAGCCTATCGGACAGGGACTACGAGCAGTACTTC. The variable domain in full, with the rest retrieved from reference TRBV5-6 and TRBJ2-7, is DAGVTQSPTHLIKTRGQQVTLRCSPKSGHDTVSWYQQALGQGPQFIFQYYEEEERQRGNFPDRFSGHQFPNYSSELNVNALLLGDSALYLCASSLSDRDYEQYFGPGTRLTVT.

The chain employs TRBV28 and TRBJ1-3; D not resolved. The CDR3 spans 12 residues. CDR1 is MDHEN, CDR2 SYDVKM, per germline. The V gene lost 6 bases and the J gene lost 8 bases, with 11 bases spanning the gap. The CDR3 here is CASRDEGDTIYF. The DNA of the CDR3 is TGTGCCAGCAGGGACGAAGGAGACACCATATATTTT.

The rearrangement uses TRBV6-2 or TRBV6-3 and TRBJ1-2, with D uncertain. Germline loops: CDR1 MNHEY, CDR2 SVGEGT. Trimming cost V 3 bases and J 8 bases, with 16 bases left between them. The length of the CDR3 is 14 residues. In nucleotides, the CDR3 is TGTGCCAGCAGTTATGGGAGATCCGCTCGGGGCTACACCTTC. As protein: CASSYGRSARGYTF.

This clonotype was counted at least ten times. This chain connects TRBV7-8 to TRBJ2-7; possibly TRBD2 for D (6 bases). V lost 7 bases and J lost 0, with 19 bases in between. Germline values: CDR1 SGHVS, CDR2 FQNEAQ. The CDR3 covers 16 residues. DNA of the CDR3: TGTGCCAGCATCGAGGTCGGCGGGGAGAGCTCCTACGAGCAGTACTTC. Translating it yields CASIEVGGESSYEQYF. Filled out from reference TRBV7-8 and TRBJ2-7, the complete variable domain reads GAGVSQSPRYKVAKRGQDVALRCDPISGHVSLFWYQQALGQGPEFLTYFQNEAQLDKSGLPSDRFFAERPEGSVSTLKIQRTQQEDSAVYLCASIEVGGESSYEQYFGPGTRLTVT.

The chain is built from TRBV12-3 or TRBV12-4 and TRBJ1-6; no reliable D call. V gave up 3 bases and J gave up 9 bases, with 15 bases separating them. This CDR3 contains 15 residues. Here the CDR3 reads CASSFVNSNGSPLHF. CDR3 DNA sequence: TGTGCCAGCAGTTTCGTCAATAGTAATGGTTCACCCCTCCACTTT.

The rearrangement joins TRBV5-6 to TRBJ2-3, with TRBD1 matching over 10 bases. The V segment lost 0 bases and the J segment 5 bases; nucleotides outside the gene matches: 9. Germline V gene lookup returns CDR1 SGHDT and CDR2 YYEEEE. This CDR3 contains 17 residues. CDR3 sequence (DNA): TGTGCCAGCAGCTTGGGTTATCCGGGACAGGGGAAAGATACGCAGTATTTT. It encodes CASSLGYPGQGKDTQYF.

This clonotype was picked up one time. CDR3: CASSKTDPNYGYTF. DNA for the CDR3: TGTGCCAGCAGTAAGACGGATCCTAACTATGGCTACACCTTC. The chain has TRBV6-8 and TRBJ1-2; no reliable D call. V was trimmed by 5 bases and J by 0 bases, leaving 10 bases between them. The germline gives CDR1 MNHGY, CDR2 SAAAGT. The CDR3 runs to 14 residues.